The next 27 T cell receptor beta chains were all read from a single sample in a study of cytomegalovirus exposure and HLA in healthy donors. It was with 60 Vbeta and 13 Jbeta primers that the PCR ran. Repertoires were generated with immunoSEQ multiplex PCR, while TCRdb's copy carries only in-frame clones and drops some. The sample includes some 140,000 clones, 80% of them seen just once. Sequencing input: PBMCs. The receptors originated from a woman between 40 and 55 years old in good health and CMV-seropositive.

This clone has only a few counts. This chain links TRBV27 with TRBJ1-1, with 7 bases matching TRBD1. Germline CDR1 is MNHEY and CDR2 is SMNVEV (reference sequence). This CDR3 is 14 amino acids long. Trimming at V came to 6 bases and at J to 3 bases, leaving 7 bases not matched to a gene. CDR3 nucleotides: TGTGCCAGCAGGCCGGACAGGCTGGACACTGAAGCTTTCTTT. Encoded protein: CASRPDRLDTEAFF.

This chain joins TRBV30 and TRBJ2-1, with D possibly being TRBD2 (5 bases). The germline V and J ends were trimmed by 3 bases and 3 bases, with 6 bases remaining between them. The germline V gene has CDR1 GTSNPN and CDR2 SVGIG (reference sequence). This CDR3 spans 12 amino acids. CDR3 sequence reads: CAWSGDYNEQFF. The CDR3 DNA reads TGTGCCTGGAGCGGGGACTACAATGAGCAGTTCTTC.

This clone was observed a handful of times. The CDR3 protein is CASSPIAGVAVNEQFF. The CDR3 nucleotides are TGTGCCAGCAGCCCCATAGCGGGAGTTGCTGTCAATGAGCAGTTCTTC. The chain combines TRBV11-3 with TRBJ2-1, with 9 bases that match TRBD2. Per the germline V gene, CDR1 is SGHNT and CDR2 is YENEEA. This CDR3 comprises 16 residues. With 5 bases clipped from V and 6 bases from J, the junction kept 11 bases outside the gene matches.

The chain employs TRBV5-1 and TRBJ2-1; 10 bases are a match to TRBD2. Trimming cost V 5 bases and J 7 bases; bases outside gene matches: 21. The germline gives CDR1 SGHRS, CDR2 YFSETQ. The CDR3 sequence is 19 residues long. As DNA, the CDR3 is TGCGCCAGCAGTCCCGTCGGGATAGCGGGAGGCTCACAAGGAAATGAGCAGTTCTTC. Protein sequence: CASSPVGIAGGSQGNEQFF.

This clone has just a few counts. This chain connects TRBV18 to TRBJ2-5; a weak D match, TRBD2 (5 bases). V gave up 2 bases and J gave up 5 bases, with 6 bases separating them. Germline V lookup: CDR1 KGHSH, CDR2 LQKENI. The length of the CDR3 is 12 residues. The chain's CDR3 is CASSPTGETQYF. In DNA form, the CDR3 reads TGTGCCAGCTCACCAACGGGGGAGACCCAGTACTTC. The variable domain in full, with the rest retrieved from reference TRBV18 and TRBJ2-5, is NAGVMQNPRHLVRRRGQEARLRCSPMKGHSHVYWYRQLPEEGLKFMVYLQKENIIDESGMPKERFSAEFPKEGPSILRIQQVVRGDSAAYFCASSPTGETQYFGPGTRLLVL.

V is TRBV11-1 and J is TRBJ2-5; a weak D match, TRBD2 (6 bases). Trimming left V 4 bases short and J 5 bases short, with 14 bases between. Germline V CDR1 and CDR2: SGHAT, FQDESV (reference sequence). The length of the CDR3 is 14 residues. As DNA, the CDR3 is TGTGCCAGCAGCTCTACCTCAGGGAGGGAGACCCAGTACTTC. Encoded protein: CASSSTSGRETQYF.

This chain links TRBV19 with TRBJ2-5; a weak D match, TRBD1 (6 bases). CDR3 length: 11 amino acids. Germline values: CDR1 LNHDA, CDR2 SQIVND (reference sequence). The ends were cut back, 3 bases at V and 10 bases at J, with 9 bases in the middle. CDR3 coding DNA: TGTGCCAGTAGTATCACAGGGATCCAGTACTTC. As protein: CASSITGIQYF.

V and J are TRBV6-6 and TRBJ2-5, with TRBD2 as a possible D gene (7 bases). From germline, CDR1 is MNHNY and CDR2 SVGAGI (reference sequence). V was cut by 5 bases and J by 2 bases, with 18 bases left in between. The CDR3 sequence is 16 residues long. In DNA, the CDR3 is TGTGCCAGCAGTGGGGGGCTTGGGGGGGGGCAAGAGACCCAGTACTTC. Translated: CASSGGLGGGQETQYF.

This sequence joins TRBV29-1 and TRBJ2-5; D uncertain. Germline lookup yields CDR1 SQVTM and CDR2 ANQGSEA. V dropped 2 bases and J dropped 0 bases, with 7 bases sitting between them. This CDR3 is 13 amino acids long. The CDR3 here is CSVETVNQETQYF. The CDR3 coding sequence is TGCAGCGTTGAAACGGTGAACCAAGAGACCCAGTACTTC.

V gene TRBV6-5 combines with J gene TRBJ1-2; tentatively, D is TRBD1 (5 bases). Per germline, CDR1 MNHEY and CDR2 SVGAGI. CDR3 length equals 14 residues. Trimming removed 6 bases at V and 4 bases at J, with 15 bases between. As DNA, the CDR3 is TGTGCCAGCAGCCCCCAGGGTTGGGGCTATGGCTACACCTTC. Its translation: CASSPQGWGYGYTF.

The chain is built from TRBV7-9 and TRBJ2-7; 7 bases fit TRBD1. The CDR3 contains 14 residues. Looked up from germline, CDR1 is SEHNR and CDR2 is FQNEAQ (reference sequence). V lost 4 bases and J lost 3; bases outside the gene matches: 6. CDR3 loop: CASSWATGNYEQYF. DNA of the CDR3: TGTGCCAGCAGCTGGGCGACAGGGAACTACGAGCAGTACTTC.

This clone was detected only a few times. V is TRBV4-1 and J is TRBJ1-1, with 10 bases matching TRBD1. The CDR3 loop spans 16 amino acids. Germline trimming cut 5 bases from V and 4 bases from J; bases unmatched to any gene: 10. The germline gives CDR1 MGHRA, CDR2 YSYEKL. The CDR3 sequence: CASSSRDRGWATEAFF. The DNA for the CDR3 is TGCGCCAGCAGCAGCCGGGACAGGGGCTGGGCCACTGAAGCTTTCTTT.

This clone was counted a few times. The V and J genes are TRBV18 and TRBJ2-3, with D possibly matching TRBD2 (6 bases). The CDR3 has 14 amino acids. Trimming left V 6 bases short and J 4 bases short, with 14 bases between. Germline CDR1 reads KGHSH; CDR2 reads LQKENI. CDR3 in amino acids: CASSDGSRADTQYF. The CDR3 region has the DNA TGTGCCAGCTCTGACGGGAGTAGAGCAGATACGCAGTATTTT.

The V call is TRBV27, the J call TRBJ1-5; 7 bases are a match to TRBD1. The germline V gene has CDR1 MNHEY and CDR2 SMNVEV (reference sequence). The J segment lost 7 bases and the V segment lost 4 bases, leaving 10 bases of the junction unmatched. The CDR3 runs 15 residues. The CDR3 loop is CASSSGTTGYQPQHF. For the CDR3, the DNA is TGTGCCAGCAGTTCGGGGACGACAGGGTACCAGCCCCAGCATTTT.

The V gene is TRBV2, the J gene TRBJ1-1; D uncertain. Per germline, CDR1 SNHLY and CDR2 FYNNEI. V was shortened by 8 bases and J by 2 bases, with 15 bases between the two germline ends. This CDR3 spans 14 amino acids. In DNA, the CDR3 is TGTGCCAGCGCCTCTCCCAGGTTTAACACTGAAGCTTTCTTT. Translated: CASASPRFNTEAFF.

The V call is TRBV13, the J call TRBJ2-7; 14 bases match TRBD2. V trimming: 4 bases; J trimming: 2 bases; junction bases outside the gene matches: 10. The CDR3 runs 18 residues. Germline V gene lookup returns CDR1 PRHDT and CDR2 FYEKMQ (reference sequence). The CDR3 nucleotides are TGTGCCAGCAGCTCCCAGAGGACTAGCGGGAGGTACACCTACGAGCAGTACTTC. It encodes CASSSQRTSGRYTYEQYF.

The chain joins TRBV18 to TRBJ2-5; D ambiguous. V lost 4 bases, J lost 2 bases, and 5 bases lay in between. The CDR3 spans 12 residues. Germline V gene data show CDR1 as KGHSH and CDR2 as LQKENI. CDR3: CASSRPQETQYF. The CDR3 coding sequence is TGTGCCAGCTCACGGCCACAAGAGACCCAGTACTTC.

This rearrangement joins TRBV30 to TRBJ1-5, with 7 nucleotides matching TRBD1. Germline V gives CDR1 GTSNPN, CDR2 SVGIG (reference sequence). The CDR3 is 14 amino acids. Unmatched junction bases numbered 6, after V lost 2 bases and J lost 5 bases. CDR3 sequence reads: CAWSSRTGDQPQHF. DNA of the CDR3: TGTGCCTGGAGTTCAAGGACAGGAGATCAGCCCCAGCATTTT.

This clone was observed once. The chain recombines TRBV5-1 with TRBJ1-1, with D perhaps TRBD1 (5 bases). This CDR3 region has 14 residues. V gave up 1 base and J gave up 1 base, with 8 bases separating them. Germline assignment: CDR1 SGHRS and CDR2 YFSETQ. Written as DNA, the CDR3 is TGCGCCAGCAGCTTGCGACAGAAGAACACTGAAGCTTTCTTT. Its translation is CASSLRQKNTEAFF. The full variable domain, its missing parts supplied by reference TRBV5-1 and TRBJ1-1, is KAGVTQTPRYLIKTRGQQVTLSCSPISGHRSVSWYQQTPGQGLQFLFEYFSETQRNKGNFPGRFSGRQFSNSRSEMNVSTLELGDSALYLCASSLRQKNTEAFFGQGTRLTVV.

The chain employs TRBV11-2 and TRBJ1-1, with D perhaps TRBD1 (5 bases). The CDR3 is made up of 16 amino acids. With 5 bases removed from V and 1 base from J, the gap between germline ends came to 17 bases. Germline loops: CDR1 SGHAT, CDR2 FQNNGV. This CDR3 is CASSLRGTLGNTEAFF. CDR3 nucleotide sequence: TGTGCCAGCAGCCTTCGGGGGACCTTGGGGAACACTGAAGCTTTCTTT.

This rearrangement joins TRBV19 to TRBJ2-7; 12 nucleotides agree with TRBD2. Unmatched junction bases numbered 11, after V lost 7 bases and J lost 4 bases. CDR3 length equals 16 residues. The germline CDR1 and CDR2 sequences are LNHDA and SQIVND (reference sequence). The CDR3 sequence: CASTPRGLAGLYEQYF. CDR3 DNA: TGTGCCAGTACCCCTCGCGGACTAGCGGGGTTATACGAGCAGTACTTC.

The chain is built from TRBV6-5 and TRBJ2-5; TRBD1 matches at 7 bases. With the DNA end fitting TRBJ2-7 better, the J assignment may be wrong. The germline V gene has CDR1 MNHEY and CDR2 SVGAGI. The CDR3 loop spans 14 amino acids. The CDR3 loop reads CASSYSRDSYEQYF. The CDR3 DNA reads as TGTGCCAGCAGTTACTCGAGGGACAGCTACGAGCAGTACTTC.

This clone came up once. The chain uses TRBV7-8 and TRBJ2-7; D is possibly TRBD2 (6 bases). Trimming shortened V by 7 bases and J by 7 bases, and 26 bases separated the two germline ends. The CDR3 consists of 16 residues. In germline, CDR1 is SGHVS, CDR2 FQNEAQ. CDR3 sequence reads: CASTIERRGSRDEQYF. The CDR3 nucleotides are TGTGCCAGCACCATAGAGAGGAGGGGCAGTCGGGATGAGCAGTACTTC.

CDR3: CASSSPPPRSGNGQFF. DNA of the CDR3: TGTGCCAGCAGCTCCCCCCCTCCCCGTAGCGGGAACGGGCAGTTCTTC. This sequence joins TRBV11-2 and TRBJ2-1; TRBD2 aligns across 8 bases. This CDR3 is 16 amino acids long. Germline V gene sequence: CDR1 SGHAT, CDR2 FQNNGV. The V gene end was trimmed by 4 bases and the J gene end by 12 bases; junction bases not matched to a gene: 17.

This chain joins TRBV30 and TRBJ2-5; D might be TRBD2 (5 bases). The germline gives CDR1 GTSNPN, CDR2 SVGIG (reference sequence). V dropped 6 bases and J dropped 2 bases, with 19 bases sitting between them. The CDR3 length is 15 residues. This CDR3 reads CACQVKGLGQETQYF. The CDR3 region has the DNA TGTGCCTGTCAAGTAAAAGGACTGGGACAAGAGACCCAGTACTTC.

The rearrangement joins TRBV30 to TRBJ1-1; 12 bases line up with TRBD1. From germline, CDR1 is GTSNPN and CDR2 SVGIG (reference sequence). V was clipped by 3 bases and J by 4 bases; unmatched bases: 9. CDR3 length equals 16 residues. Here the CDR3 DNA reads TGTGCCTGGAGCGCGGGACAGGGGGCGAGAGGCACTGAAGCTTTCTTT. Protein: CAWSAGQGARGTEAFF.

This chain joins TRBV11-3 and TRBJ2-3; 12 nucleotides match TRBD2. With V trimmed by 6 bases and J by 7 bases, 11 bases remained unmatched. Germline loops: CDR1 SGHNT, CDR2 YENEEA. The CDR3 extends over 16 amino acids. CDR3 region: CASSRGLAGGPNTQYF. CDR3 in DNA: TGTGCCAGCAGTCGGGGGCTAGCGGGAGGGCCGAATACGCAGTATTTT. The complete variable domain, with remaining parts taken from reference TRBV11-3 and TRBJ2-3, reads EAGVVQSPRYKIIEKKQPVAFWCNPISGHNTLYWYLQNLGQGPELLIRYENEEAVDDSQLPKDRFSAERLKGVDSTLKIQPAELGDSAVYLCASSRGLAGGPNTQYFGPGTRLTVL.